This T cell receptor (beta chain) derives from a study of cytomegalovirus exposure and HLA in healthy donors. General observations from the study: For most TCR sequences rarity was the rule, although some public TCRs occurred in many donors. The study had only CMV serostatus as immune exposure information.

This clone was seen once. Its cognate antigen is unknown. The CDR3 sequence is 15 residues long. The germline gives CDR1 SGHAT, CDR2 FQNNGV. V lost 4 bases and J lost 8, with 17 bases in between. Primers: 60 Vbeta forward and 13 Jbeta reverse. Repertoires were generated with immunoSEQ multiplex PCR, while TCRdb's copy carries only in-frame clones and drops some. Altogether approximately 190,000 clones are present, about 70% being singletons, with the ten largest covering 1.5% to 2%. The chain employs TRBV11-2 and TRBJ1-4; tentatively, D is TRBD1 (5 bases). The source material was PBMCs. This clonotype was obtained from a woman under 40 in good health and CMV-seronegative. CDR3 coding DNA: TGTGCCAGCAGCTACGACAGAGGATTTCAGGAAAAACTGTTTTTT. This sequence encodes CASSYDRGFQEKLFF.